The rows below give T cell receptor beta chains drawn from one sample of a study of T cell clones after liver transplantation. Profiling relied on immunoSEQ multiplex PCR, and the TCRdb table lists in-frame clones only, not all of them. The sample holds around 77,000 clones, approximately 80% seen once. This material consisted of CD4+ T cells from blood, taken 12 months after liver transplant. The receptors come from a human patient who received a liver transplant. Some T cells may have come from the graft donor. CDR3s include the opening cysteine and the closing phenylalanine or tryptophan. The D gene is left open where the match is weak. Size is stated for part of the rows, as once, few or many counts, or as a class when the clone is expanded.

TRBV18	TRBJ2-5	NA	TRBD1	CASAGTVQETQYF	TGTGCCAGCGCCGGGACAGTCCAAGAGACCCAGTACTTC
TRBV7-2	TRBJ2-1	NA	TRBD2	CASSSPTGLAGVRGNEQFF	TGTGCCAGCAGTTCCCCTACAGGACTAGCGGGAGTAAGGGGCAATGAGCAGTTCTTC
TRBV29-1	TRBJ2-2	NA	NA	CSMRSARNTGELFF	TGCAGCATGAGGTCGGCTAGGAACACCGGGGAGCTGTTTTTT
TRBV6-1	TRBJ1-5	NA	NA	CASTPVRDGYQPQHF	TGTGCCAGCACCCCCGTCAGGGACGGATATCAGCCCCAGCATTTT
TRBV29-1	TRBJ2-3	NA	TRBD2	CSVPGGTSGRATDTQYF	TGCAGCGTGCCCGGGGGGACTAGCGGGAGGGCCACAGATACGCAGTATTTT
TRBV5-4	TRBJ1-1	NA	NA	CASTMGWENTEAFF	TGTGCCAGCACCATGGGCTGGGAGAACACTGAAGCTTTCTTT
TRBV27	TRBJ2-3	NA	NA	CASSLSSGNTDTQYF	TGTGCCAGCAGTTTATCTAGTGGGAATACAGATACGCAGTATTTT
TRBV7-2	TRBJ1-5	NA	NA	CASSLWRGLNQPQHF	TGTGCCAGCAGCCTATGGAGAGGGCTCAATCAGCCCCAGCATTTT
TRBV5-1	TRBJ2-7	NA	NA	CASSEGHGGEQYF	TGCGCCAGCAGCGAAGGCCATGGAGGCGAGCAGTACTTC
TRBV9	TRBJ2-1	NA	TRBD2	CASSLAGAYNEQFF	TGTGCCAGCAGCTTAGCGGGAGCCTACAATGAGCAGTTCTTC
TRBV29-1	TRBJ2-1	NA	TRBD1	CSTEQGATTNEQFF	TGCAGCACGGAACAGGGGGCGACTACCAATGAGCAGTTCTTC
TRBV2	TRBJ2-1	NA	NA	CATNPSRTPSSYNEQFF	TGTGCCACAAACCCCAGCAGGACTCCAAGCTCCTACAATGAGCAGTTCTTC
TRBV7-9	TRBJ2-2	NA	TRBD1	CASSSLRSRQGHTGELFF	TGTGCCAGCAGCTCCCTAAGATCCAGACAGGGCCATACCGGGGAGCTGTTTTTT
TRBV19	TRBJ1-1	NA	TRBD1	CASSLTASRGQTKGVAFF	TGTGCCAGTAGTTTAACAGCCTCCCGGGGACAGACGAAGGGTGTAGCTTTCTTT
TRBV18	TRBJ1-1	NA	TRBD1	CASSSGTGIWNTEAFF	TGTGCCAGCTCTTCCGGGACAGGCATATGGAACACTGAAGCTTTCTTT
TRBV5-1	TRBJ2-5	NA	TRBD2	CASSPGTSTETQYF	TGCGCCAGCAGCCCCGGGACTAGCACAGAGACCCAGTACTTC
TRBV28	TRBJ2-2	NA	TRBD1	CASRTGGHGELFF	TGTGCCAGCAGGACAGGGGGTCACGGGGAGCTGTTTTTT
TRBV7-2	TRBJ2-7	once	NA	CASSSAGAPSYEQYF	TGTGCCAGCAGCTCAGCCGGGGCACCGTCCTACGAGCAGTACTTC
TRBV11-2	TRBJ2-7	NA	NA	CASSPIRGRSYEQYF	TGTGCCAGCAGCCCCATTCGAGGGAGATCCTACGAGCAGTACTTC
TRBV18	TRBJ2-3	NA	NA	CASSYGRAVDTQYF	TGTGCCAGCTCATATGGCAGGGCGGTAGATACGCAGTATTTT
TRBV6-4	TRBJ2-1	NA	NA	CASSPTGSSYNEQFF	TGTGCCAGCAGTCCGACAGGAAGCTCCTACAATGAGCAGTTCTTC
TRBV5-1	TRBJ2-1	NA	NA	CASSLVGSSYNEQFF	TGCGCCAGCAGCTTGGTGGGGAGCTCCTACAATGAGCAGTTCTTC
TRBV5-4	TRBJ1-2	NA	NA	CASSAQGGGYHGYTF	TGTGCCAGCAGCGCTCAGGGAGGAGGGTACCATGGCTACACCTTC
TRBV28	TRBJ2-7	NA	NA	CASSLSFQGISTYEQYF	TGTGCCAGCAGTTTATCCTTTCAGGGAATATCAACCTACGAGCAGTACTTC
TRBV5-4	TRBJ1-2	NA	NA	CASSASQGRVYGYTF	TGTGCCAGCAGCGCGAGCCAGGGAAGGGTCTATGGCTACACCTTC
TRBV7-9	TRBJ2-1	once	NA	CASSFSNRNNEQFF	TGTGCCAGCAGCTTTAGTAACAGAAACAATGAGCAGTTCTTC